These 24 T cell receptor beta chains were sequenced from one sample in a study of blood T cell repertoires in COVID-19 (dated by TCRdb to about 2020). Preparation of the library involved the immunoSEQ multiplex PCR assay. The table comes from immuneACCESS by way of TCRdb, which keeps in-frame sequences with V and J called. Part of the clones is missing from these tables; in studies checked, under half for an unresolved V gene and the rest for unknown reasons. The sample includes roughly 150,000 clones, with around 88% observed a single time. 5% of the sample lies in the top ten. Sequencing used peripheral blood. The receptor set was obtained from a human donor in a cohort sampled during active COVID-19.

V and J are TRBV28 and TRBJ1-1; 7 bases align to TRBD1. V lost 2 bases and J lost 1; bases outside the gene matches: 1. Germline values: CDR1 MDHEN, CDR2 SYDVKM. CDR3 length: 14 amino acids. CDR3 amino acids: CASSLGDRNTEAFF. DNA of the CDR3: TGTGCCAGCAGTTTAGGGGACAGGAACACTGAAGCTTTCTTT.

The V call is TRBV7-9, the J call TRBJ2-7; TRBD1 aligns across 8 bases. The CDR3 runs to 16 residues. The germline V gene has CDR1 SEHNR and CDR2 FQNEAQ (reference sequence). V was clipped by 5 bases and J by 0 bases; unmatched bases: 9. CDR3 sequence reads: CASSKATGQASYEQYF. The CDR3 DNA follows: TGTGCCAGCAGCAAGGCTACGGGACAGGCCTCCTACGAGCAGTACTTC.

The chain couples TRBV6-5 to TRBJ1-5, with D hard to call. Germline V gives CDR1 MNHEY, CDR2 SVGAGI. The V end was cut by 9 bases, the J end by 3 bases, with 12 bases between. The CDR3 sequence is 13 residues long. CDR3 protein: CARPTVPNQPQHF. The CDR3, as DNA: TGTGCCAGGCCTACAGTTCCCAATCAGCCCCAGCATTTT.

This chain links TRBV5-1 with TRBJ2-1, with 12 bases fitting TRBD2. The CDR3 totals 16 residues. The ends lost 2 bases at V and 9 bases at J; junction bases unmatched: 9. Germline V lookup: CDR1 SGHRS, CDR2 YFSETQ. The CDR3: CASSFGLAGPYGEQFF. The CDR3 nucleotides are TGCGCCAGCAGCTTCGGACTAGCGGGGCCTTACGGTGAGCAGTTCTTC.

The V call is TRBV19, the J call TRBJ2-7; 10 bases agree with TRBD1. This CDR3 contains 17 residues. CDR1 LNHDA and CDR2 SQIVND come from the germline V gene (reference sequence). The ends lost 4 bases at V and 1 base at J; junction bases unmatched: 10. The CDR3 DNA reads TGTGCCAGTAGTACTGCGACAGGGGGCAGGAGTTCCTACGAGCAGTACTTC. It translates to CASSTATGGRSSYEQYF.

The J gene is TRBJ2-7, the V gene TRBV4-1; weak D call: TRBD2 (5 bases). CDR3 length: 15 amino acids. The V and J ends lost 0 bases and 1 base respectively, with 10 bases between them. Per the germline V gene, CDR1 is MGHRA and CDR2 is YSYEKL. CDR3 loop: CASSQEVSGSYEQYF. The CDR3, as DNA: TGCGCCAGCAGCCAAGAGGTGAGCGGTTCCTACGAGCAGTACTTC.

The chain joins TRBV11-1 to TRBJ2-1; no reliable D call. There are 13 residues in the CDR3. Looked up from germline, CDR1 is SGHAT and CDR2 is FQDESV (reference sequence). Trimming left V 2 bases short and J 3 bases short, with 5 bases between. Here the CDR3 DNA reads TGTGCCAGCAGCTTATCAGGCTACAATGAGCAGTTCTTC. As protein: CASSLSGYNEQFF.

This clone was detected once. This chain connects TRBV7-8 to TRBJ2-7, with 11 bases matching TRBD1. The CDR3 runs 16 residues. V was pared by 5 bases and J by 3 bases, with 9 bases of the junction left unmatched. Germline-derived CDR1 and CDR2 are SGHVS and FQNEAQ. The CDR3 sequence is CASSLTPGQGVYEQYF. The CDR3 DNA sequence: TGTGCCAGCAGCCTCACTCCGGGACAGGGGGTCTACGAGCAGTACTTC.

The chain couples TRBV7-3 to TRBJ2-5; TRBD1 aligns across 8 bases. V shed 2 bases and J 1 base; nucleotides not matched to a gene: 6. Looked up from germline, CDR1 is SGHTA and CDR2 is FQGTGA. The CDR3 has 16 residues. The CDR3 region is CASSLGDRTFQETQYF. CDR3 sequence (DNA): TGTGCCAGCAGCTTAGGGGACAGGACCTTCCAAGAGACCCAGTACTTC.

This chain joins TRBV30 and TRBJ2-1; a weak D match, TRBD1 (6 bases). The CDR3 consists of 14 residues. Trimming removed 2 bases at V and 11 bases at J, with 19 bases between. Germline V gene data show CDR1 as GTSNPN and CDR2 as SVGIG (reference sequence). The CDR3 sequence: CAWSPLTGTSKQFF. Written as DNA, the CDR3 is TGTGCCTGGAGTCCCTTAACAGGGACCAGCAAGCAGTTCTTC.

The rearrangement joins TRBV7-3 to TRBJ2-3, with 15 bases lining up with TRBD2. CDR1 is SGHTA, CDR2 FQGTGA, per germline. CDR3 length equals 19 residues. J was trimmed by 0 bases and V by 5 bases; bases with no gene match: 9. The CDR3 here is CASSRTSGRAPLSTDTQYF. The CDR3 nucleotides are TGTGCCAGCAGCCGGACTAGCGGGAGGGCCCCATTAAGCACAGATACGCAGTATTTT.

This rearrangement joins TRBV19 to TRBJ2-2; D might be TRBD1 (5 bases). V was clipped by 7 bases and J by 2 bases, with 14 bases between them. CDR3 length: 15 residues. The germline CDR1 and CDR2 sequences are LNHDA and SQIVND (reference sequence). CDR3: CASNGRTGNTGELFF. The CDR3 DNA is TGTGCCAGTAATGGAAGAACAGGAAACACCGGGGAGCTGTTTTTT.

This clone was found a few times. Additional DNA sequences in this sample encode the identical CDR3. CDR3 residues: CASSISVYGYTF. CDR3 nucleotide sequence: TGTGCCAGTAGTATCTCGGTCTATGGCTACACCTTC. The J gene is TRBJ1-2, the V gene TRBV19, with no clear D. This CDR3 has 12 amino acids. V gave up 3 bases and J gave up 4 bases, with 6 bases separating them. CDR1 is LNHDA, CDR2 SQIVND, per germline (reference sequence).

This chain joins TRBV20-1 and TRBJ2-7, with a tentative D call TRBD2 (7 bases). This CDR3 is 15 amino acids long. Trimming stripped 3 bases from V and 0 bases from J, with 15 bases between. Per the germline V gene, CDR1 is DFQATT and CDR2 is SNEGSKA (reference sequence). The DNA of the CDR3 is TGCAGTGCTAGTTCCGAGGGGGACTACTCCTACGAGCAGTACTTC. It is translated as CSASSEGDYSYEQYF.

J is TRBJ2-1 and V is TRBV9; 10 bases are shared with TRBD1. The J segment lost 5 bases and the V segment lost 1 base, leaving 6 bases of the junction unmatched. CDR3 length: 16 amino acids. Germline V gene data show CDR1 as SGDLS and CDR2 as YYNGEE. CDR3 sequence (DNA): TGTGCCAGCAGCGTATCGAGCGGGACAGGGGACAATGAGCAGTTCTTC. Its translation is CASSVSSGTGDNEQFF.

The chain carries TRBV5-5 and TRBJ2-5; TRBD2 matches at 7 bases. Germline CDR1 SGHKS, CDR2 YYEKEE (reference sequence). The V segment lost 0 bases and the J segment 2 bases; nucleotides outside the gene matches: 7. The CDR3 runs to 16 residues. Here the CDR3 DNA reads TGTGCCAGCAGCTTGGAGTATCTAGCGGTTCAAGAGACCCAGTACTTC. This codes for CASSLEYLAVQETQYF.

This clone is a singleton in its sample. The chain joins TRBV5-4 to TRBJ2-5; TRBD1 matches at 11 bases. The germline V gene has CDR1 SGHNT and CDR2 YYREEE (reference sequence). CDR3 length: 15 residues. V lost 1 base and J lost 4; bases outside the gene matches: 3. CDR3 region: CASSLQGTGGETQYF. CDR3 sequence (DNA): TGTGCCAGCAGCTTGCAGGGGACAGGGGGAGAGACCCAGTACTTC.

This clone was recorded once. V usage is TRBV30 and J usage is TRBJ1-4; D is undetermined. Looked up from germline, CDR1 is GTSNPN and CDR2 is SVGIG (reference sequence). Trimming left V 1 base short and J 3 bases short, with 6 bases between. This CDR3 has 13 amino acids. CDR3 loop: CAWSGLPNEKLFF. In DNA form, the CDR3 reads TGTGCCTGGAGTGGACTGCCTAATGAAAAACTGTTTTTT.

The chain links TRBV6-1 to TRBJ2-3; D uncertain. The V and J ends lost 3 bases and 5 bases respectively, with 6 bases between them. CDR3 size: 12 residues. Looked up from germline, CDR1 is MNHNS and CDR2 is SASEGT. The CDR3 DNA sequence: TGTGCCAGCAGTGACCTGTTAGATACGCAGTATTTT. Protein sequence: CASSDLLDTQYF.

V usage is TRBV19 and J usage is TRBJ1-5; weak D call: TRBD1 (5 bases). Between the trimmed V and J ends, which lost 3 bases and 4 bases, there was a span of 7 bases. The CDR3 runs to 13 residues. Per the germline V gene, CDR1 is LNHDA and CDR2 is SQIVND (reference sequence). CDR3 in DNA: TGTGCCAGTAGTATGGGACTAAATCAGCCCCAGCATTTT. Translating it yields CASSMGLNQPQHF.

The chain is built from TRBV6-5 and TRBJ2-3; D gene uncertain. The CDR3 runs to 11 residues. With 6 bases removed from V and 3 bases from J, the gap between germline ends came to 4 bases. Looked up from germline, CDR1 is MNHEY and CDR2 is SVGAGI. The CDR3 sequence is CASSRTDTQYF. CDR3 coding DNA: TGTGCCAGCAGCAGAACAGATACGCAGTATTTT.

This chain connects TRBV15 to TRBJ1-5; D call uncertain. The CDR3 covers 17 residues. The germline gives CDR1 LNHNV, CDR2 YYDKDF (reference sequence). Trimming took 0 bases from V and 7 from J, leaving 19 bases between them. CDR3 nucleotides: TGTGCCACCAGCAGAGATCATGGAGGGTCGCGGGAACAGCCCCAGCATTTT. Translating gives CATSRDHGGSREQPQHF.

The chain carries TRBV11-3 and TRBJ2-7; tentatively, D is TRBD2 (6 bases). The V gene's germline CDR1 is SGHNT and CDR2 YENEEA. This CDR3 is built from 14 residues. The ends were cut back, 6 bases at V and 4 bases at J, with 16 bases in the middle. CDR3 in amino acids: CASSPDGGEYEQYF. The CDR3 DNA follows: TGTGCCAGCAGTCCGGACGGAGGGGAGTACGAGCAGTACTTC.

The rearrangement links TRBV5-1 to TRBJ2-1; 7 bases map to TRBD1. V lost 4 bases and J lost 8; bases outside the gene matches: 12. The CDR3 spans 15 residues. Per the germline V gene, CDR1 is SGHRS and CDR2 is YFSETQ. CDR3 DNA: TGCGCCAGCAGCCCCGGGACAGCGAATTTCGATGAGCAGTTCTTC. This codes for CASSPGTANFDEQFF.